The TCR beta chain described here comes from a study of metastatic and nonmetastatic thyroid tumors. Study overall: Repertoires of blood and of tissue (tumor or nodule) from malignant and benign thyroid patients were compared. Study findings and constraints: Versus benign nodules, malignant thyroid tumors reportedly had significantly higher TCR beta diversity, in blood and tumor.

Germline values: CDR1 DFQATT, CDR2 SNEGSKA (reference sequence). The CDR3 has 15 amino acids. V lost 8 bases and J 1 base, leaving 20 bases between the germline ends. Thyroid surgery was preceded by no treatment in any patient. To note about this clone: What it recognizes is unknown.

As processed by the authors: CDR3 was compared across clinicopathological groups, and the resulting differences were used to build a distant-metastasis classifier for papillary thyroid cancer. TCRdb re-analyzed the PCR reads using MiXCR. Clone size and V and J calls follow TCRdb, not the original study. The sample has around 4,100 clones, around 30% seen once. The source of this sequence is a female donor with papillary thyroid cancer or a benign thyroid nodule (not recorded which). Some clones in this sample may be carry-over from other donors' samples. V is TRBV20-1 and J is TRBJ1-1; D is unclear. The specimen sequenced was adjacent normal tissue. The CDR3 region is CSPRSPAISNTEAFF. The CDR3 DNA reads TGCAGTCCCAGGTCCCCGGCGATATCGAACACTGAAGCTTTCTTT.